The present T cell receptor (beta chain) was sequenced within a study of radiation and T cells in renal cell carcinoma. The time point denotes: blood 2 weeks post-SBRT. Treatment indicated: 15 Gy SBRT to primary tumor, nephrectomy 4 weeks later. This clone was observed a few times. Some clones are missing from TCRdb's copy, which holds only in-frame ones; the method was immunoSEQ multiplex PCR. Here the sample spans 25,000 to 30,000 clones, around 85% being singletons. Sequencing used blood, obtained from a patient whose treatment included radiotherapy and nephrectomy. This TCR derives from a man aged 60-69 years with renal cell carcinoma.

CDR3 nucleotides: TGTGCCATCGCCCCTACGGCAGCGAACACTGAAGCTTTCTTT. Amino acids: CAIAPTAANTEAFF. The gene calls are TRBV10-3 and TRBJ1-1; D unclear. The V and J ends lost 8 bases and 1 base respectively, with 14 bases between them. The CDR3 spans 14 residues. Germline CDR1 ENHRY, CDR2 SYGVKD.